This T cell receptor (beta chain) was sequenced during a study of T-cell reconstitution after alpha-beta-depleted transplantation in children. Whole-study results and caveats: Reported findings indicate that, about two months after transplant, alpha-beta T cells came from several hundred expanded clones, which were derived from non-depleted graft cells. T-cell counts and diversity at one year following transplant were attributed mainly to newly produced T cells. Surviving recipient T cells and thymic progenitors produced the high day-60 TCRbeta diversity seen in some patients.

The sample holds many counts of this clonotype. As yet, its antigen is unknown. Molecular barcoding with unique molecular identifiers was used for the TCRbeta library. Via MiXCR, TCRdb re-called the PCR reads, giving one row per CDR3 protein. The sample consists of hundreds of thousands of distinct CDR3 sequences, about 10% of them appearing once. V was cut by 6 bases and J by 3 bases, with 8 bases left in between. From germline, CDR1 is MNHEY and CDR2 SVGEGT. This CDR3 has 13 amino acids. The sample here was PBMCs, taken before TCRalphabeta/CD19-depleted stem cell transplant. This chain uses TRBV6-2 or TRBV6-3 with TRBJ1-4; maybe TRBD1 (5 bases). The TCR comes from a child aged 2 to 9 with inherited bone marrow failure, due to receive a stem cell transplant. This CDR3 is CASSRDPNEKLFF. DNA for the CDR3: TGTGCCAGCAGCCGGGACCCTAATGAAAAACTGTTTTTT.